The rows below give T cell receptor beta chains drawn from one sample of a study of PD-1 blockade in classical Hodgkin lymphoma. Data came from immunoSEQ multiplex PCR; TCRdb stores just in-frame clones and leaves some out. This sample has around 66,000 clones; 70% to 75% occur once, and the top ten carry 7.5% to 9.5%. The specimen was peripheral blood mononuclear cells (PBMCs), collected before the second cycle of nivolumab. These receptors were obtained from a human donor with classical Hodgkin lymphoma. Each CDR3 is given with its conserved first and last residue. A D gene is named only where the DNA matches it firmly. Rows may omit the clone size; those that give it use once, few, many or a size class.

>NA|TRBV5-6|NA|TRBJ2-7
TGTGCCAGCAGCCCCGGGGGCGGTGAGACCGAGCAGTACTTC
CASSPGGGETEQYF
>NA|TRBV5-8|TRBD1|TRBJ1-1
TGTGCCAGCAGCTTAACCGCGACAGGGCCGGCTGAAGCTTTCTTT
CASSLTATGPAEAFF
>NA|TRBV27|NA|TRBJ2-4
TGTGCCAGCAGTTTGGGCCCCCGGAACATTCAGTACTTC
CASSLGPRNIQYF
>NA|TRBV5-1|NA|TRBJ1-1
TGCGCCAGCAGCTTGAGGGACCTAACGGGCACTGAAGCTTTCTTT
CASSLRDLTGTEAFF
>NA|TRBV2|NA|TRBJ2-1
TGTGCCAGCAGCGCCGGGCTCGTTGAGCAGTTCTTC
CASSAGLVEQFF
>NA|TRBV5-6|NA|TRBJ2-7
TGTGCCAGCACCCCTTGGGGGGAATCCTACGAGCAGTACTTC
CASTPWGESYEQYF
>few|TRBV19|NA|TRBJ2-2
TGTGCCAGTAGTATTTCCCCCACCGGGGAGCTGTTTTTT
CASSISPTGELFF
>NA|TRBV5-1|NA|TRBJ1-1
TGCGCCAGCAGCTTGAGCGGGGGGAACACTGAAGCTTTCTTT
CASSLSGGNTEAFF
>NA|TRBV6-5|NA|TRBJ1-1
TGTGCCAGCAGAGGATCAGGGAGCACTGAAGCTTTCTTT
CASRGSGSTEAFF
>NA|TRBV5-1|TRBD2|TRBJ2-3
TGCGCCAGCAGCTTGAGCGGGGGGCGCGCGGATACGCAGTATTTT
CASSLSGGRADTQYF
>NA|TRBV7-6|NA|TRBJ2-7
TGTGCCAGCAGCTTAGGACATACCTTTGACCACGAGCAGTACTTC
CASSLGHTFDHEQYF
>few|TRBV28|NA|TRBJ1-5
TGTGCCAGCAGTTTGGGTAACAATCAGCCCCAGCATTTT
CASSLGNNQPQHF
>NA|TRBV15|TRBD2|TRBJ2-7
TGTGCCACCAGCCGAATAGCGGGCTCTAACGAGCAGTACTTC
CATSRIAGSNEQYF
>NA|TRBV11-3|TRBD2|TRBJ2-1
TGTGCCAGCAGCTCCGAACTAGCGGGAGGCCATGAGCAGTTCTTC
CASSSELAGGHEQFF
>NA|TRBV28|TRBD1|TRBJ1-4
TGTGCCAGCAGACCTCAGGGGGCGGGGGAAAAACTGTTTTTT
CASRPQGAGEKLFF
>few|TRBV6-5|TRBD1|TRBJ2-1
TGTGCCAGCAGGGACAGGAGCTCCTACAATGAGCAGTTCTTC
CASRDRSSYNEQFF
>once|TRBV13|TRBD1|TRBJ1-1
TGTGCCAGCAGCTCGGGACAGGCGAACACTGAAGCTTTCTTT
CASSSGQANTEAFF
>NA|TRBV2|NA|TRBJ2-7
TGTGCCAGCAGCTCCACTAGACAAGCGAGCTCCTACGAGCAGTACTTC
CASSSTRQASSYEQYF
>few|TRBV7-9|TRBD2|TRBJ2-3
TGTGCCAGCAGCTCCGAGCGGGGGGCTAGCACAGATACGCAGTATTTT
CASSSERGASTDTQYF
>NA|TRBV27|NA|TRBJ2-3
TGTGCCAGCAGGATGTCAGGGCAGTGGGCAGATACGCAGTATTTT
CASRMSGQWADTQYF
>NA|TRBV6-6|TRBD1|TRBJ2-7
TGTGCCAGCAGTCGACAGGGTAAAAACGAGCAGTACTTC
CASSRQGKNEQYF
>NA|TRBV18|NA|TRBJ2-7
TGTGCCAGCTCACAGTCGGGCGGGGATTACGAGCAGTACTTC
CASSQSGGDYEQYF